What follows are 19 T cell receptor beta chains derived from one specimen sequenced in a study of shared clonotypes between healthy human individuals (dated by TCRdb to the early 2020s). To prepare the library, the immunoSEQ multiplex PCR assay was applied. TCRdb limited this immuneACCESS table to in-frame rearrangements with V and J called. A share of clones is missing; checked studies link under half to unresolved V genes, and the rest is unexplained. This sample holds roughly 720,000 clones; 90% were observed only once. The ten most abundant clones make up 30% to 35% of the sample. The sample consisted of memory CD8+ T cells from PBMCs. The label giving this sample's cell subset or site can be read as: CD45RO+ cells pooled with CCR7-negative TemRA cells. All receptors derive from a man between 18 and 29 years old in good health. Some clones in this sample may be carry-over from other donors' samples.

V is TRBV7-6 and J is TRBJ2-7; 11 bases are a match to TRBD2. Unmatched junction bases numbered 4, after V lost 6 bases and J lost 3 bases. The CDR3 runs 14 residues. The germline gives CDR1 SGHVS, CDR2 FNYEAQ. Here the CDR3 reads CASREGLAGYEQYF. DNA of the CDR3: TGTGCCAGCAGGGAAGGACTAGCGGGCTACGAGCAGTACTTC.

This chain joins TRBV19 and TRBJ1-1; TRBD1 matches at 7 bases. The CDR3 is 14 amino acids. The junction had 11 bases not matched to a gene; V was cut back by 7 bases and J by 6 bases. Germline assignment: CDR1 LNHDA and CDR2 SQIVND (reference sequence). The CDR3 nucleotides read TGTGCCAGTAAGAGGGAACCGACAGGGCCTGAAGCTTTCTTT. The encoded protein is CASKREPTGPEAFF.

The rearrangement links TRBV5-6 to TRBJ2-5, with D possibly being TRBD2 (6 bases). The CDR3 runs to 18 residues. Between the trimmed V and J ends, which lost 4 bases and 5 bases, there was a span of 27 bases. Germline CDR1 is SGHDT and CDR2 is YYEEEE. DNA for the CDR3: TGTGCCAGCAGCAATAGATGGGCTAGCGCACCCTCGGGGGAGACCCAGTACTTC. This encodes CASSNRWASAPSGETQYF.

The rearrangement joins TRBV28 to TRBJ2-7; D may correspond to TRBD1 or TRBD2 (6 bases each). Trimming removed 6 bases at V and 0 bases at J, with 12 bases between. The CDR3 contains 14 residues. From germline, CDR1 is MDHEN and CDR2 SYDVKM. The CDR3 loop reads CASRGGIISYEQYF. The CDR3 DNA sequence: TGTGCCAGCAGAGGGGGGATCATCTCCTACGAGCAGTACTTC.

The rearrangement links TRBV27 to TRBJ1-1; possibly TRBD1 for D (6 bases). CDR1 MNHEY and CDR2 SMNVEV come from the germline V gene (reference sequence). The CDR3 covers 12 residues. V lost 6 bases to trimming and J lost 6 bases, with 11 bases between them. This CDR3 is CASRGGAAEAFF. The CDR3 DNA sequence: TGTGCCAGCAGAGGGGGGGCCGCTGAAGCTTTCTTT.

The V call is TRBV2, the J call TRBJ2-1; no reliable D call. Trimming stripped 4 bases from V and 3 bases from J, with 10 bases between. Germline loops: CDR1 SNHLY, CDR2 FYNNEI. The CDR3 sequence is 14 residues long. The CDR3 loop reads CASSGRPFYNEQFF. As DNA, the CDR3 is TGTGCCAGCAGTGGTCGCCCCTTCTACAATGAGCAGTTCTTC.

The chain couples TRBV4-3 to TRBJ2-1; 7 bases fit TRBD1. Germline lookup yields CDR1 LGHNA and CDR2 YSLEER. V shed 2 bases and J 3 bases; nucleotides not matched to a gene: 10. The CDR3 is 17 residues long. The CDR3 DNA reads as TGCGCCAGCAGCCAACTGGCCGGGACAGATAACTACAATGAGCAGTTCTTC. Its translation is CASSQLAGTDNYNEQFF.

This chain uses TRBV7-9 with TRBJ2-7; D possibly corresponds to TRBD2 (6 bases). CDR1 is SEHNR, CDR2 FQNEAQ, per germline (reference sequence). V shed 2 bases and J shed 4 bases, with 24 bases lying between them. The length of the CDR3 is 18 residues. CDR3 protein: CASSLSSTASPGGYEQYF. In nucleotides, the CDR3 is TGTGCCAGCAGCTTATCCTCAACAGCCAGCCCCGGGGGATACGAGCAGTACTTC.

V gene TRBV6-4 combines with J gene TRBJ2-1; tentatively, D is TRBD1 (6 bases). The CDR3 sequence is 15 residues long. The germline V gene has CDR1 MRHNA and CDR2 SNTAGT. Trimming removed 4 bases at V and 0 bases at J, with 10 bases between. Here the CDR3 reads CASSARGSSYNEQFF. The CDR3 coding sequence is TGTGCCAGCAGTGCTAGGGGGAGCTCCTACAATGAGCAGTTCTTC.

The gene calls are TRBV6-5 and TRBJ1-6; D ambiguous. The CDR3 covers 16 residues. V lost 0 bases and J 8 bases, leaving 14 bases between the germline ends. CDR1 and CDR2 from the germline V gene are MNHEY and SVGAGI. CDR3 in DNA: TGTGCCAGCAGTTACTCGAGGGCAGAGGGTGATTCACCCCTCCACTTT. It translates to CASSYSRAEGDSPLHF.

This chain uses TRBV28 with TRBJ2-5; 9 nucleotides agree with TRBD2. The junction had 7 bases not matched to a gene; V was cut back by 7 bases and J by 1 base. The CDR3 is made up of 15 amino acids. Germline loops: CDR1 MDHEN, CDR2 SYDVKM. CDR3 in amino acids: CASISAGGFQETQYF. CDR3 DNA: TGTGCCAGCATATCGGCGGGAGGGTTCCAAGAGACCCAGTACTTC.

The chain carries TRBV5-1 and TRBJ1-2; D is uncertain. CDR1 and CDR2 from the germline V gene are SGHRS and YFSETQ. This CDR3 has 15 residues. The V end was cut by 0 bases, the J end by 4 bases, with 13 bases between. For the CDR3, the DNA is TGCGCCAGCAGCTTGGCGGGCGGTTGGGTCTATGGCTACACCTTC. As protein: CASSLAGGWVYGYTF.

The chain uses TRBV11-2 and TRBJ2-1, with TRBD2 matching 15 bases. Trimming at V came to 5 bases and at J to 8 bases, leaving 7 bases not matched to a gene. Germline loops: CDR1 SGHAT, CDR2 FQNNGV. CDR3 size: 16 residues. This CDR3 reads CASSARTSGRGDEQFF. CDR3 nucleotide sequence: TGTGCCAGCAGCGCCAGGACTAGCGGGAGGGGGGATGAGCAGTTCTTC.

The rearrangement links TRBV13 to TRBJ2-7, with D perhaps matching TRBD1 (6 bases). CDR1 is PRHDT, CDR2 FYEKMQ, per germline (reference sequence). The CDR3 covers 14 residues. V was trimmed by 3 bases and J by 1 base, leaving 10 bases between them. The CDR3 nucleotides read TGTGCCAGCAGCTTTGTCCAGGGGTCCTACGAGCAGTACTTC. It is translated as CASSFVQGSYEQYF.

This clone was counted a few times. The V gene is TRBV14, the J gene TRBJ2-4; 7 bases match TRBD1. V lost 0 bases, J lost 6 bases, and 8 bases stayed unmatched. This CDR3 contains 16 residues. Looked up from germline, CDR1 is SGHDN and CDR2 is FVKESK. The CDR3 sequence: CASSQEGEGTANIQYF. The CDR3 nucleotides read TGTGCCAGCAGCCAAGAGGGGGAAGGGACAGCAAACATTCAGTACTTC.

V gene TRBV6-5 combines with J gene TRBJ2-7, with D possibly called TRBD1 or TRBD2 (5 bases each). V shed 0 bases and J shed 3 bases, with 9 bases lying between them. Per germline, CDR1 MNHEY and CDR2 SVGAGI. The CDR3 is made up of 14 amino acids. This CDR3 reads CASSYSEGYYEQYF. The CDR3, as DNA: TGTGCCAGCAGTTACTCAGAGGGGTACTACGAGCAGTACTTC.

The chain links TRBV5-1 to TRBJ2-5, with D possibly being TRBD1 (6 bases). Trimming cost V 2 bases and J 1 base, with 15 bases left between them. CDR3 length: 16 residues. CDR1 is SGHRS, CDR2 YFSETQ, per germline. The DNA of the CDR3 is TGCGCCAGCAGCTTCATGGGCAGGGGCCCCCAAGAGACCCAGTACTTC. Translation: CASSFMGRGPQETQYF.

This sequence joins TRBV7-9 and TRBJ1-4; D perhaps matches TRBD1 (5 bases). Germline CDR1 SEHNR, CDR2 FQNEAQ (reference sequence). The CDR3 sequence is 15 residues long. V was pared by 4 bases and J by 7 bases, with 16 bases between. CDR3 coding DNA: TGTGCCAGCAGCTCCTCGGGACCCATTGGTGAAAAACTGTTTTTT. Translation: CASSSSGPIGEKLFF.

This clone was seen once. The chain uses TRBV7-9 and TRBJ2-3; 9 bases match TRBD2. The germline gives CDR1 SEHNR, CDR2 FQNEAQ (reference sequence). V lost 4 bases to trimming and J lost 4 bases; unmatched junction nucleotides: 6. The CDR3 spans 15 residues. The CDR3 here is CASSWQREVPDTQYF. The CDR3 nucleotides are TGTGCCAGCAGCTGGCAGCGGGAGGTCCCAGATACGCAGTATTTT.